This T cell receptor (beta chain) was obtained from a study of naive and memory T cell subsets. The beta constant-region primer was an equimolar mix of two oligonucleotides covering TRBC1 and TRBC2. TCRdb passed the UMI-ligation and nested PCR reads through MiXCR, listing each CDR3 protein once. The table shows 120,000 to 150,000 distinct CDR3 sequences, with about 18% occurring only once. V lost 0 bases and J 7 bases, leaving 12 bases between the germline ends. The CDR3 runs 14 residues. Per the germline V gene, CDR1 is SGHRS and CDR2 is YFSETQ. Specimen: naive CD4+ T cells from blood. The receptor was derived from a human donor in good health. The chain uses TRBV5-1 and TRBJ2-3, with D hard to call. This chain's CDR3 is CASSLGSGANTQYF. The CDR3 DNA is TGCGCCAGCAGCTTGGGATCCGGAGCCAATACGCAGTATTTT.